One sample yielded the 22 T cell receptor beta chains listed below, sequenced in a study of PD-1 blockade in classical Hodgkin lymphoma. All the patients suffered relapse after autologous stem cell transplantation, and brentuximab vedotin exposure differed. Only in-frame clones appear in the TCRdb table, and some are missing; sequencing was by immunoSEQ multiplex PCR. The profile shows tens of thousands of clones, about nine tenths of them singletons. Material: peripheral blood mononuclear cells (PBMCs), obtained at baseline. The source of these receptors is a human donor with classical Hodgkin lymphoma.

The chain recombines TRBV27 with TRBJ2-5, with 9 bases identical to TRBD1. This CDR3 contains 16 residues. CDR1 is MNHEY, CDR2 SMNVEV, per germline (reference sequence). J gave up 4 bases and V 0 bases, and 6 bases lay outside the gene matches. CDR3 protein: CASSLSTGGLRETQYF. The DNA for the CDR3 is TGTGCCAGCAGTTTATCTACAGGGGGCTTGAGAGAGACCCAGTACTTC.

The V gene is TRBV13, the J gene TRBJ1-1; D possibly corresponds to TRBD1 (6 bases). Germline V lookup: CDR1 PRHDT, CDR2 FYEKMQ (reference sequence). The CDR3 is 14 residues long. Deletions cut 3 bases from V and 10 bases from J, with 18 bases between. Here the CDR3 reads CASSFTLGGVAAFF. The CDR3 DNA reads TGTGCCAGCAGCTTTACCCTAGGGGGGGTGGCAGCTTTCTTT.

The sample holds one count of this clone. The chain carries TRBV28 and TRBJ2-1; the match to TRBD1 covers 9 bases. The length of the CDR3 is 15 residues. Germline CDR1 MDHEN, CDR2 SYDVKM. Trimming took 5 bases from V and 5 from J; bases not matched to a gene: 7. CDR3 in DNA: TGTGCCAGCAGTGCCTGGACAGGGGCCCACAATGAGCAGTTCTTC. It codes for CASSAWTGAHNEQFF.

The chain employs TRBV9 and TRBJ1-5, with D possibly matching TRBD1 (5 bases). The CDR3 length is 15 residues. Germline values: CDR1 SGDLS, CDR2 YYNGEE. The V gene lost 0 bases and the J gene lost 2 bases, with 9 bases spanning the gap. The CDR3 here is CASSVGPGGNQPQHF. The CDR3 region has the DNA TGTGCCAGCAGCGTAGGTCCGGGGGGCAATCAGCCCCAGCATTTT.

This rearrangement joins TRBV7-9 to TRBJ1-5; D might be TRBD1 (6 bases). The germline V gene encodes CDR1 SEHNR and CDR2 FQNEAQ (reference sequence). V lost 0 bases and J 0 bases, leaving 9 bases between the germline ends. CDR3 length: 16 residues. The CDR3 region is CASSLATGISNQPQHF. The DNA of the CDR3 is TGTGCCAGCAGCTTAGCCACAGGGATTAGCAATCAGCCCCAGCATTTT.

The chain has TRBV5-8 and TRBJ2-6, with D perhaps TRBD2 (6 bases). The V end lost 6 bases, the J end lost 0 bases, and 16 bases lay between the germline ends. This CDR3 spans 17 amino acids. CDR1 and CDR2 (germline): SGHTS, YDEGEE. CDR3 nucleotides: TGTGCCAGCACCCTGGGGACTCTCGACTCTGGGGCCAACGTCCTGACTTTC. Translating it yields CASTLGTLDSGANVLTF.

CDR3 region: CASSSPGRGSDIQYF. As DNA, the CDR3 is TGTGCCAGCAGCTCCCCGGGGAGGGGGTCTGACATTCAGTACTTC. V gene TRBV7-9 combines with J gene TRBJ2-4; possibly TRBD2 for D (7 bases). With 4 bases removed from V and 8 bases from J, the gap between germline ends came to 18 bases. The CDR3 covers 15 residues. Germline V gives CDR1 SEHNR, CDR2 FQNEAQ (reference sequence). The full variable domain, with the rest looked up from reference TRBV7-9 and TRBJ2-4, is DTGVSQNPRHKITKRGQNVTFRCDPISEHNRLYWYRQTLGQGPEFLTYFQNEAQLEKSRLLSDRFSAERPKGSFSTLEIQRTEQGDSAMYLCASSSPGRGSDIQYFGAGTRLSVL.

Note on this clone: No DNA is shown, since the ends of the CDR3 on it are uncertain; the CDR3 is the one TCRdb lists. The genes are TRBV27 and TRBJ2-7; the table names TRBD1, a call not compared with the DNA. The CDR3 contains 13 residues when both ends are counted. Germline-derived CDR1 and CDR2 are MNHEY and SMNVEV (reference sequence). CDR3 protein: CASSLVAGGIGYF.

The chain links TRBV4-1 to TRBJ2-2; D may be TRBD1 (6 bases). CDR1 and CDR2 (germline): MGHRA, YSYEKL. Trimming took off 1 base at V and 4 bases at J, with 10 bases between the two ends. The CDR3 is 15 amino acids. The CDR3 DNA is TGCGCCAGCAGCCAAGCAGGGGTGTCCACCGGGGAGCTGTTTTTT. Protein product: CASSQAGVSTGELFF.

This rearrangement joins TRBV19 to TRBJ1-4; no definite D call. V was pared by 4 bases and J by 8 bases, with 11 bases between. The germline gives CDR1 LNHDA, CDR2 SQIVND (reference sequence). The CDR3 covers 13 residues. The CDR3 is CASSTDQTEKLFF. The CDR3 bases are TGTGCCAGTAGTACCGACCAAACGGAAAAACTGTTTTTT.

The chain carries TRBV19 and TRBJ1-4; D not resolved. In germline, CDR1 is LNHDA, CDR2 SQIVND (reference sequence). The CDR3 is 15 residues long. V lost 1 base and J lost 2, with 8 bases in between. The CDR3 here is CASSIASRTNEKLFF. Written as DNA, the CDR3 is TGTGCCAGTAGTATAGCAAGTCGGACTAATGAAAAACTGTTTTTT.

This rearrangement joins TRBV5-1 to TRBJ2-3; 13 bases map to TRBD2. Germline assignment: CDR1 SGHRS and CDR2 YFSETQ. The CDR3 totals 16 residues. V shed 4 bases and J 2 bases; nucleotides not matched to a gene: 4. CDR3 sequence (DNA): TGCGCCAGCAGCACGGGACTAGCGGGGCCCACAGATACGCAGTATTTT. The encoded protein is CASSTGLAGPTDTQYF.

This clone appeared a few times. The chain employs TRBV28 and TRBJ1-1; 12 positions match TRBD1. V lost 3 bases to trimming and J lost 7 bases; unmatched junction nucleotides: 6. Germline CDR1 and CDR2: MDHEN and SYDVKM. This CDR3 has 15 amino acids. CDR3: CASSFGTGGGIEAFF. In DNA form, the CDR3 reads TGTGCCAGCAGTTTTGGGACAGGGGGCGGAATTGAAGCTTTCTTT.

This clone showed up just once. V and J are TRBV5-8 and TRBJ1-4; D is uncertain. The V gene lost 2 bases and the J gene lost 4 bases, with 9 bases spanning the gap. This CDR3 is built from 14 residues. The germline V gene has CDR1 SGHTS and CDR2 YDEGEE. This chain's CDR3 is CASSLRAINEKLFF. DNA of the CDR3: TGTGCCAGCAGCTTAAGGGCCATTAATGAAAAACTGTTTTTT.

The chain joins TRBV11-2 to TRBJ2-5; D call uncertain. Trimming removed 2 bases from V and 0 bases from J, with 13 bases in between. The CDR3 consists of 16 residues. CDR1 SGHAT and CDR2 FQNNGV come from the germline V gene. DNA of the CDR3: TGTGCCAGCAGCTTACTCGGGTCTCGCGACCAAGAGACCCAGTACTTC. This sequence encodes CASSLLGSRDQETQYF.

This clone has a single count. At the DNA level, this CDR3 is encoded by other sequences in the same sample as well. This chain joins TRBV19 and TRBJ2-3; TRBD1 agrees at 9 bases. V shed 1 base and J 3 bases; nucleotides not matched to a gene: 5. CDR1 and CDR2 from the germline V gene are LNHDA and SQIVND (reference sequence). The CDR3 length is 16 residues. This CDR3 reads CASSIGTGEGTDTQYF. As DNA, the CDR3 is TGTGCCAGTAGTATAGGGACAGGGGAAGGGACAGATACGCAGTATTTT.

The chain recombines TRBV10-3 with TRBJ1-3, with D possibly being TRBD1 (5 bases). Trimming shortened V by 10 bases and J by 0 bases, and 16 bases separated the two germline ends. CDR3 length equals 15 residues. CDR1 is ENHRY and CDR2 is SYGVKD in the germline V gene. CDR3 sequence reads: CATASEGLSGNTIYF. In nucleotides, the CDR3 is TGTGCCACTGCATCGGAGGGGCTCTCTGGAAACACCATATATTTT.

V is TRBV27 and J is TRBJ2-5; a possible D gene is TRBD1 (6 bases). The CDR3 runs 14 residues. The germline V gene encodes CDR1 MNHEY and CDR2 SMNVEV (reference sequence). Between the trimmed V and J ends, which lost 1 base and 3 bases, there was a span of 9 bases. The DNA of the CDR3 is TGTGCCAGCAGTTTATATCCAGGGGAAGAGACCCAGTACTTC. This encodes CASSLYPGEETQYF.

J is TRBJ2-6 and V is TRBV5-6; a possible D gene is TRBD1 (6 bases). Germline V CDR1 and CDR2: SGHDT, YYEEEE. Trimming took off 1 base at V and 2 bases at J, with 13 bases between the two ends. The CDR3 extends over 17 amino acids. The CDR3 loop is CASSLRQGQPGANVLTF. Written as DNA, the CDR3 is TGTGCCAGCAGCTTGCGTCAGGGGCAGCCTGGGGCCAACGTCCTGACTTTC. Together with reference TRBV5-6 and TRBJ2-6, the CDR3 gives the full variable domain: DAGVTQSPTHLIKTRGQQVTLRCSPKSGHDTVSWYQQALGQGPQFIFQYYEEEERQRGNFPDRFSGHQFPNYSSELNVNALLLGDSALYLCASSLRQGQPGANVLTFGAGSRLTVL.

This clone was detected only once. The chain joins TRBV7-8 to TRBJ1-5; 7 bases are shared with TRBD1. The trim removed 2 bases at V and 4 bases at J, leaving 5 bases unmatched. Germline V CDR1 and CDR2: SGHVS, FQNEAQ. CDR3 length: 15 residues. CDR3 residues: CASSLRDRPNQPQHF. CDR3 bases: TGTGCCAGCAGCTTACGGGACAGACCAAATCAGCCCCAGCATTTT. Complete variable domain (other parts from reference TRBV7-8 and TRBJ1-5): GAGVSQSPRYKVAKRGQDVALRCDPISGHVSLFWYQQALGQGPEFLTYFQNEAQLDKSGLPSDRFFAERPEGSVSTLKIQRTQQEDSAVYLCASSLRDRPNQPQHFGDGTRLSIL.

The chain carries TRBV7-3 and TRBJ2-3, with TRBD2 identical over 7 bases. The CDR3 is 13 amino acids. V trimming: 1 base; J trimming: 6 bases; junction bases outside the gene matches: 1. Germline CDR1 reads SGHTA; CDR2 reads FQGTGA. The CDR3 reads CASSLREGDTQYF. The CDR3 region has the DNA TGTGCCAGCAGCTTAAGGGAGGGGGATACGCAGTATTTT.

This chain links TRBV7-3 with TRBJ1-6, with unresolved D. V was trimmed by 2 bases and J by 0 bases, leaving 11 bases between them. This CDR3 comprises 17 residues. Germline V gene lookup returns CDR1 SGHTA and CDR2 FQGTGA. In DNA form, the CDR3 reads TGTGCCAGCAGCTTATTCGCGGTGGGCTCCTATAATTCACCCCTCCACTTT. Encoded protein: CASSLFAVGSYNSPLHF.